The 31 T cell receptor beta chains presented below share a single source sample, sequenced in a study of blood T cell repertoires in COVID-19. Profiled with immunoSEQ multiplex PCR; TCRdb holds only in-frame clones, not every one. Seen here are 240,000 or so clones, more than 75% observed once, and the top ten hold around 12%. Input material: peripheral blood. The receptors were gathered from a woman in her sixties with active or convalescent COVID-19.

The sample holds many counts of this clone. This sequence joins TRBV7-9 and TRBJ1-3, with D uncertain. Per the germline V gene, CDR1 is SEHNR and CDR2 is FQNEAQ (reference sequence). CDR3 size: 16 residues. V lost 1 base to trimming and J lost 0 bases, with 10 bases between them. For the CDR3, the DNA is TGTGCCAGCAGCTTAGGGCAGTCTCCCTCTGGAAACACCATATATTTT. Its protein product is CASSLGQSPSGNTIYF.

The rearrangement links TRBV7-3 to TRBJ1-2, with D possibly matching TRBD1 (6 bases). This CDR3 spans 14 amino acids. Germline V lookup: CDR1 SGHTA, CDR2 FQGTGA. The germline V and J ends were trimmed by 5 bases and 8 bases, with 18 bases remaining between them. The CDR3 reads CASSTYAGAGGYTF. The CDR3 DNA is TGTGCCAGCAGCACTTACGCAGGGGCCGGGGGCTACACCTTC.

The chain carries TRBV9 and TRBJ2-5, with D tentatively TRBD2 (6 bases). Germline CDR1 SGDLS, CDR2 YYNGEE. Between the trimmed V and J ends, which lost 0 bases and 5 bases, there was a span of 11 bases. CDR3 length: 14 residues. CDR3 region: CASSVAGVSETQYF. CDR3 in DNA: TGTGCCAGCAGCGTAGCGGGGGTCTCGGAGACCCAGTACTTC.

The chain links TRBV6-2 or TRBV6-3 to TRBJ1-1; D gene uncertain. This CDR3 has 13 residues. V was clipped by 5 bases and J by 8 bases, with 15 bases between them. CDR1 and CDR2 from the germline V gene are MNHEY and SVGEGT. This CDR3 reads CASSPSGELEAFF. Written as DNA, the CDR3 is TGTGCCAGCAGTCCCTCCGGGGAGCTCGAAGCTTTCTTT.

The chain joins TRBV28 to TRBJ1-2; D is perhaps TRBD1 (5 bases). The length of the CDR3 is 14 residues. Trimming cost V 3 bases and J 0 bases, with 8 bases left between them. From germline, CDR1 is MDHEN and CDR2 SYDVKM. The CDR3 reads CASSFAGSNYGYTF. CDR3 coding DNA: TGTGCCAGCAGTTTTGCAGGGTCTAACTATGGCTACACCTTC.

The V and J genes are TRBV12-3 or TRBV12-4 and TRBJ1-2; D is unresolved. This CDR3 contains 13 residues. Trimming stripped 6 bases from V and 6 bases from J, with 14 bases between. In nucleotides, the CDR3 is TGTGCCAGCAGCAGACTCCATAGTGATGGCTACACCTTC. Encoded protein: CASSRLHSDGYTF.

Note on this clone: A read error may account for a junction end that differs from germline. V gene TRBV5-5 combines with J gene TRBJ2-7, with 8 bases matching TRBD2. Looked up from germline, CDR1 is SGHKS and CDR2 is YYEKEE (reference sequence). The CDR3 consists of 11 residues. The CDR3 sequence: CASSLETSEIF. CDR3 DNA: TGTGCCAGCAGCTTGGAGACTAGCGAGATCTTC.

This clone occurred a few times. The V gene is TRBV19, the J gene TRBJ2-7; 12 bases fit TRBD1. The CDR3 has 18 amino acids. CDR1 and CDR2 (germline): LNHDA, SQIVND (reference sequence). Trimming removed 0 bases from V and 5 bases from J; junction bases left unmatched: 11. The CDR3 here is CASSIDSPGQGAADEQYF. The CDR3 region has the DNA TGTGCCAGTAGTATAGACTCCCCGGGACAGGGGGCGGCGGACGAGCAGTACTTC.

The CDR3 nucleotides read TGTGCCAGTAGTATGGTTCTAGCGGGGGAGCAAGAGACCCAGTACTTC. It is translated as CASSMVLAGEQETQYF. J is TRBJ2-5 and V is TRBV19; 10 positions match TRBD2. CDR1 is LNHDA and CDR2 is SQIVND in the germline V gene (reference sequence). J gave up 2 bases and V 3 bases, and 6 bases lay outside the gene matches. The CDR3 contains 16 residues.

CDR3: CASSLERMGKLFF. DNA for the CDR3: TGTGCCAGCAGCTTAGAGAGGATGGGAAAACTGTTTTTT. The V and J genes are TRBV7-2 and TRBJ1-4; no clear D. V gave up 1 base and J gave up 10 bases, with 10 bases separating them. CDR3 length: 13 residues. Germline CDR1 SGHTA, CDR2 FQGNSA.

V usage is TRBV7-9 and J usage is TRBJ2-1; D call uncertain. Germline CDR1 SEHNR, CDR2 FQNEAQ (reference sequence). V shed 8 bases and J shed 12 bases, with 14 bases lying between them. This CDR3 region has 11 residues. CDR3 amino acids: CASEEFEGQFF. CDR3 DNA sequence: TGTGCCAGCGAGGAATTCGAAGGGCAGTTCTTC.

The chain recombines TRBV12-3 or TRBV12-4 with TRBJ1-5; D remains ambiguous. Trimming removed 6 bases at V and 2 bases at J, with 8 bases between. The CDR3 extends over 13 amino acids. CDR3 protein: CASSGLGNQPQHF. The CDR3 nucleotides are TGTGCCAGCAGCGGACTGGGCAATCAGCCCCAGCATTTT.

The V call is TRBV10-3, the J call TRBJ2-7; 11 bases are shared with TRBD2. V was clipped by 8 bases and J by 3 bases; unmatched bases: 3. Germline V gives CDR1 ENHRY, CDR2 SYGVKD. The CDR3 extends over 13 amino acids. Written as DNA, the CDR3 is TGTGCCATCGCCGGGACTAGCGGCTACGAGCAGTACTTC. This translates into CAIAGTSGYEQYF.

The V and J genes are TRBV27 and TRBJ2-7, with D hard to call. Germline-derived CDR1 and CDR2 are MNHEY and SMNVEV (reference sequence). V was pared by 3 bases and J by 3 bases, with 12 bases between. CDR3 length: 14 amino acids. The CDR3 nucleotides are TGTGCCAGCAGTTTTTCCTCATTGAGCTACGAGCAGTACTTC. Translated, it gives CASSFSSLSYEQYF.

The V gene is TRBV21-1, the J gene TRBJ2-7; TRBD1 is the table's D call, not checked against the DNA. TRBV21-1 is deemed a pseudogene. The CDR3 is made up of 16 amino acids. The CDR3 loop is CASLPADKLFTYEQYF. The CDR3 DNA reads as TGTGCCAGCCTCCCGGCGGACAAACTTTTTACCTACGAGCAGTACTTC.

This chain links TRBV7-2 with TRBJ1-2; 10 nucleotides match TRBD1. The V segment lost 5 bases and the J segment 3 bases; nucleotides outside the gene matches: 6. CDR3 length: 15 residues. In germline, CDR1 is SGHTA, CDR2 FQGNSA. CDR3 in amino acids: CASSPTGGIDYGYTF. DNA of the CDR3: TGTGCCAGCAGCCCGACAGGGGGCATTGACTATGGCTACACCTTC.

CDR3 residues: CASSLEVNTEAFF. The CDR3 nucleotides read TGTGCCAGCAGTTTGGAGGTGAACACTGAAGCTTTCTTT. The chain couples TRBV12-3 or TRBV12-4 to TRBJ1-1; D gene ambiguous. This CDR3 contains 13 residues. V lost 3 bases and J lost 0, with 5 bases in between.

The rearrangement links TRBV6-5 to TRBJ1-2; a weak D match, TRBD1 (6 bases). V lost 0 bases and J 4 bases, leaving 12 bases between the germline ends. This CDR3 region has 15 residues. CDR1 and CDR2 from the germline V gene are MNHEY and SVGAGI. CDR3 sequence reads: CASSYSGIGGYGYTF. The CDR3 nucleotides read TGTGCCAGCAGTTACTCAGGGATAGGGGGCTATGGCTACACCTTC.

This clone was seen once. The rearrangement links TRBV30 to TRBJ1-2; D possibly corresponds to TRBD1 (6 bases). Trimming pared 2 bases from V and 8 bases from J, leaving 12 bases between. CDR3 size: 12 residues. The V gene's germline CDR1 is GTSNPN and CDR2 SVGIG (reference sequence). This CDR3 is CAWSNRVWGYTF. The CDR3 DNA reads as TGTGCCTGGAGTAACAGGGTATGGGGCTACACCTTC.

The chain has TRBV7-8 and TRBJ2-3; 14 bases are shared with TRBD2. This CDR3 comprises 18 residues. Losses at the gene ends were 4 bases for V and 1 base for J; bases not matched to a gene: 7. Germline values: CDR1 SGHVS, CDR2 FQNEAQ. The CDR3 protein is CASSSRLAGGTGTDTQYF. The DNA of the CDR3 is TGTGCCAGCAGCTCCCGACTAGCGGGGGGGACGGGCACAGATACGCAGTATTTT.

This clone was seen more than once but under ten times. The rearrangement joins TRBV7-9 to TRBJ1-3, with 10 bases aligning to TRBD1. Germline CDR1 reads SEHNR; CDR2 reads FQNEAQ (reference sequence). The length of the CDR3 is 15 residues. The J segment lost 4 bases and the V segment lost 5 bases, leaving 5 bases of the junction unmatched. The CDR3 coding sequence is TGTGCCAGCAGCCCGGGACAGGGGCACGGAAACACCATATATTTT. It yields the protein CASSPGQGHGNTIYF.

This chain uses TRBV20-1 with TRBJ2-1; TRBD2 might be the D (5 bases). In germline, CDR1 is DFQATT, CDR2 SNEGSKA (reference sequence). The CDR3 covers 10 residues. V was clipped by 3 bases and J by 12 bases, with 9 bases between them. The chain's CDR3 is CSASRRGQFF. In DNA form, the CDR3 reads TGCAGTGCTAGTCGTCGGGGGCAGTTCTTC.

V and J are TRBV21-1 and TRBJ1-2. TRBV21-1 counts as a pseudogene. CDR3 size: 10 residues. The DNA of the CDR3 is TGTGCCCCCTACCTCTATGGCTACACCTTC. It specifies CAPYLYGYTF.

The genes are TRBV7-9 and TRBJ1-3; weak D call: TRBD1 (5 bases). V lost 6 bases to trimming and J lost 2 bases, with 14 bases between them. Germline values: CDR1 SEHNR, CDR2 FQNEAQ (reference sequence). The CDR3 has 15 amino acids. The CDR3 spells CASRGAGTTGNTIYF. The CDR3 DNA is TGTGCCAGCAGGGGCGCAGGGACTACTGGAAACACCATATATTTT.

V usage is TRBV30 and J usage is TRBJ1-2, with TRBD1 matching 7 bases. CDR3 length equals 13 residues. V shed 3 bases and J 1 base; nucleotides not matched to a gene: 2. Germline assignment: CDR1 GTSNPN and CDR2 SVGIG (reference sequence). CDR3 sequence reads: CAWRYRGNYGYTF. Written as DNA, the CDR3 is TGTGCCTGGAGGTACAGGGGTAACTATGGCTACACCTTC.

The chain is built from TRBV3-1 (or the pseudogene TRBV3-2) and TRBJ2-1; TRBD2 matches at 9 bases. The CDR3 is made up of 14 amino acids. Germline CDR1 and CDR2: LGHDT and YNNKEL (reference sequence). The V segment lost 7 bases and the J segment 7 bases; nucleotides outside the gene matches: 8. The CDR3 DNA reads TGTGCCAGCACCCAGGCGGGGGGGCCAAATGAGCAGTTCTTC. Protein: CASTQAGGPNEQFF.

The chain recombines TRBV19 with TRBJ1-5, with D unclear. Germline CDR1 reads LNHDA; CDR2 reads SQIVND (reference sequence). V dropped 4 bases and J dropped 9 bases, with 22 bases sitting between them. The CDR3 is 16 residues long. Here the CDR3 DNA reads TGTGCCAGTAGTACCACCCGGCCCATAAGATCAGGGCCCCAGCATTTT. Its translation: CASSTTRPIRSGPQHF.

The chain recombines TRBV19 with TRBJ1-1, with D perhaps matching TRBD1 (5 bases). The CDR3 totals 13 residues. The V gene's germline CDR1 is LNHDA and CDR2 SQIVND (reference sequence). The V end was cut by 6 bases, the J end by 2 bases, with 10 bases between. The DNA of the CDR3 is TGTGCCAGTAGGCCCGGACACAACACTGAAGCTTTCTTT. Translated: CASRPGHNTEAFF.

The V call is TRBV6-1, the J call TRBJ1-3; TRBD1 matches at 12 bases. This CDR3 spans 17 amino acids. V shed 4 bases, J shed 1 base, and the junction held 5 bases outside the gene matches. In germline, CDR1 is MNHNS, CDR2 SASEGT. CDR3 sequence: CASSGGGQGASGNTIYF. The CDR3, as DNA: TGTGCCAGCAGTGGGGGGGGACAGGGGGCATCTGGAAACACCATATATTTT.

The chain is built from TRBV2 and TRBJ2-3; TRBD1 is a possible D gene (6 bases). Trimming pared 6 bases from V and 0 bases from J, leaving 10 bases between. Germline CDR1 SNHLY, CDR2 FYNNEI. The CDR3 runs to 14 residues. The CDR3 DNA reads TGTGCCAGCAGGGACAGTCCTAGCACAGATACGCAGTATTTT. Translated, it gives CASRDSPSTDTQYF.

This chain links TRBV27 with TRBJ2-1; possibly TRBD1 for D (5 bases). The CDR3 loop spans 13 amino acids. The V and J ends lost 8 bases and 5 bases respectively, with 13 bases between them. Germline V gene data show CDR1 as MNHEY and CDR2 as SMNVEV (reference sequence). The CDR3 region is CASGQGRDNEQFF. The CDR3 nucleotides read TGTGCCAGCGGCCAGGGTAGGGACAATGAGCAGTTCTTC.